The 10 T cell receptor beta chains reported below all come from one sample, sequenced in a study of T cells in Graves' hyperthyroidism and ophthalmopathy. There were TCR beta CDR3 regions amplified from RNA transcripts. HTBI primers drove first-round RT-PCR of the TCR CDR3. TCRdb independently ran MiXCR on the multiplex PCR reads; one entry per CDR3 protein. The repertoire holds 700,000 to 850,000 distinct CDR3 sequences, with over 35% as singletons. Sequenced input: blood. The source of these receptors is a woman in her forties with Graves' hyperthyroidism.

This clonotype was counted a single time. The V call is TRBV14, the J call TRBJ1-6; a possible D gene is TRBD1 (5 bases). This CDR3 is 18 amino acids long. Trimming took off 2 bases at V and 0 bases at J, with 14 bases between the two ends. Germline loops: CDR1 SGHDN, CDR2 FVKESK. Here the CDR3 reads CASSQWDSLSSYNSPLHF. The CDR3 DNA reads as TGTGCCAGCAGCCAATGGGACTCCTTGAGCTCCTATAATTCACCCCTCCACTTT.

The CDR3 coding sequence is TGTGCCAGCAGTCGACAAAGGGGGCCCCTCCACTTT. It specifies CASSRQRGPLHF. The rearrangement links TRBV2 to TRBJ1-6, with D maybe TRBD1 (6 bases). Trimming stripped 5 bases from V and 13 bases from J, with 12 bases between. CDR1 SNHLY and CDR2 FYNNEI come from the germline V gene. The CDR3 length is 12 residues. Variable domain in full (rest from reference TRBV2 and TRBJ1-6): EPEVTQTPSHQVTQMGQEVILRCVPISNHLYFYWYRQILGQKVEFLVSFYNNEISEKSEIFDDQFSVERPDGSNFTLKIRSTKLEDSAMYFCASSRQRGPLHFGNGTRLTVT.

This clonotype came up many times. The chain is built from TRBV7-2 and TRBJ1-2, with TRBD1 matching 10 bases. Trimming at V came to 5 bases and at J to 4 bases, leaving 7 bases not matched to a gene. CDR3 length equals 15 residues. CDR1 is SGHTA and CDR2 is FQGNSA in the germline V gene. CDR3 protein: CASSSDRGLRYGYTF. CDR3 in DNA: TGTGCCAGCAGCAGTGACAGGGGGCTGCGCTATGGCTACACCTTC.

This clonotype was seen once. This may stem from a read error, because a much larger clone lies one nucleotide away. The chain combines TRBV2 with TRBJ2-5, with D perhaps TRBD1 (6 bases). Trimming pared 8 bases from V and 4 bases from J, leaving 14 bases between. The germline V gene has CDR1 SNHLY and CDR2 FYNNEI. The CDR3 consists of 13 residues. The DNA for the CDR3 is TGTGCCAGCTTACAGGGAGTTGCAGAGACCCAGTACTTC. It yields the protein CASLQGVAETQYF.

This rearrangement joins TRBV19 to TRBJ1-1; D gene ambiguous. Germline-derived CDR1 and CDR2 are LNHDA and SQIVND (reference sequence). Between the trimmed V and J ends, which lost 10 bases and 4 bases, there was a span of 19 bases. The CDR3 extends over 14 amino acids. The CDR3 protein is CATAPGWMGTEAFF. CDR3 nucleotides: TGTGCCACCGCGCCAGGCTGGATGGGCACTGAAGCTTTCTTT.

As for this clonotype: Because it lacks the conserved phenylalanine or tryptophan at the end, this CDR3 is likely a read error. The CDR3 here is CSAKAGASPYEQYL. The CDR3 DNA reads TGCAGTGCTAAAGCGGGAGCCTCTCCCTACGAGCAGTACCTC. The V call is TRBV20-1, the J call TRBJ2-7; 8 bases fit TRBD2. The CDR3 extends over 14 amino acids. V gave up 4 bases and J gave up 2 bases; unmatched junction bases: 7. Germline V lookup: CDR1 DFQATT, CDR2 SNEGSKA (reference sequence).

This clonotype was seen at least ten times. The chain's CDR3 is CASSYYEAFF. CDR3 DNA: TGTGCCAGCAGTTACTATGAAGCTTTCTTT. The gene calls are TRBV12-3 or TRBV12-4 and TRBJ1-1; unclear D gene. The CDR3 loop spans 10 amino acids. V was clipped by 4 bases and J by 7 bases, with 4 bases between them.

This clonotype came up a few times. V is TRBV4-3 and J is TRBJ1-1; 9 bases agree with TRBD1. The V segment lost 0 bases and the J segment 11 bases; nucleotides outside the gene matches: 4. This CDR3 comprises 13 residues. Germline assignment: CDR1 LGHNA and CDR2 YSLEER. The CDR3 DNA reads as TGCGCCAGCAGCCAAGACACAGGGGGCCGGGCTTTCTTT. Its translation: CASSQDTGGRAFF.

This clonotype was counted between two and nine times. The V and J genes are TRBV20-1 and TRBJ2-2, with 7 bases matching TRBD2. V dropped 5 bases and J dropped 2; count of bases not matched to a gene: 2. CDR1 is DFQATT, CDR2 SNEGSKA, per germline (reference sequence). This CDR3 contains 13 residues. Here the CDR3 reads CSARDYNTGELFF. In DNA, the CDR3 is TGCAGTGCTCGGGACTACAACACCGGGGAGCTGTTTTTT.

The CDR3 sequence is CASSVVGGLTQYF. In DNA form, the CDR3 reads TGTGCCAGCAGCGTAGTAGGAGGGTTGACGCAGTATTTT. This rearrangement joins TRBV9 to TRBJ2-3, with D perhaps TRBD2 (6 bases). V lost 0 bases to trimming and J lost 9 bases, with 11 bases between them. The length of the CDR3 is 13 residues. The germline gives CDR1 SGDLS, CDR2 YYNGEE.